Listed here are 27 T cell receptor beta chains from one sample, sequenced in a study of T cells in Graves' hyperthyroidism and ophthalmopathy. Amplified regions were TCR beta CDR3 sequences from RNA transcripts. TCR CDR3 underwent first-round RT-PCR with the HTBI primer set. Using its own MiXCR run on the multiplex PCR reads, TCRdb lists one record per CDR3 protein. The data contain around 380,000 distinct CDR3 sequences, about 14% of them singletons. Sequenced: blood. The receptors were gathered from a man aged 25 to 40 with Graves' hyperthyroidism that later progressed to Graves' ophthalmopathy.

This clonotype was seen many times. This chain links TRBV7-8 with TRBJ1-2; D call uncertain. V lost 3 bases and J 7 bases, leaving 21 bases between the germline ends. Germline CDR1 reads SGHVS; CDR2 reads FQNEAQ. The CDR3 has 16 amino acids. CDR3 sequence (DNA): TGTGCCAGCAGCTTCTCTAGGGCAGCCCTAAGGAGTGGCTACACCTTC. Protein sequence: CASSFSRAALRSGYTF. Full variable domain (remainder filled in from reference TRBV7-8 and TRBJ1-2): GAGVSQSPRYKVAKRGQDVALRCDPISGHVSLFWYQQALGQGPEFLTYFQNEAQLDKSGLPSDRFFAERPEGSVSTLKIQRTQQEDSAVYLCASSFSRAALRSGYTFGSGTRLTVV.

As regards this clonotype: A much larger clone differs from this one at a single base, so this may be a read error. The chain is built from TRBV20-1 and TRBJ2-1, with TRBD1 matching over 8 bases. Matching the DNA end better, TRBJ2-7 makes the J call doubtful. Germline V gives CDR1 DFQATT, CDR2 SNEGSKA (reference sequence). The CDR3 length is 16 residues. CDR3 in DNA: TGCAGTGCTAGAGATCGGACAGGGAGATTCCTCAATGAGCAGTACTTC. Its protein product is CSARDRTGRFLNEQYF.

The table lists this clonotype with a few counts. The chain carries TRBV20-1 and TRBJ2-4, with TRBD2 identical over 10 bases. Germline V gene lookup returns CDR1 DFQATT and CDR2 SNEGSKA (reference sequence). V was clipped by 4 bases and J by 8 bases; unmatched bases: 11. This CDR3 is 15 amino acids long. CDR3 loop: CSAINRAGGRDIQYF. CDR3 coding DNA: TGCAGTGCTATTAACAGAGCGGGGGGGCGGGACATTCAGTACTTC.

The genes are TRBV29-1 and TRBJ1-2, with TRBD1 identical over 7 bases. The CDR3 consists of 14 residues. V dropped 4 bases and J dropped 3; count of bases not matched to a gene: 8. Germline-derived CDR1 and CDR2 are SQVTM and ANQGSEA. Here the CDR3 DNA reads TGCAGCGTTGGGGAGACAGGGAGTTACTATGGCTACACCTTC. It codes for CSVGETGSYYGYTF.

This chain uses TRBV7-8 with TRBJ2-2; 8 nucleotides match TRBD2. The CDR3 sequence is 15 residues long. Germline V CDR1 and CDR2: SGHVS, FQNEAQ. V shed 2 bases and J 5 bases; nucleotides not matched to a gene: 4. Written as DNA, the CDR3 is TGTGCCAGCAGCTTAACGAGCGGGAGAACCGGGGAGCTGTTTTTT. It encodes CASSLTSGRTGELFF.

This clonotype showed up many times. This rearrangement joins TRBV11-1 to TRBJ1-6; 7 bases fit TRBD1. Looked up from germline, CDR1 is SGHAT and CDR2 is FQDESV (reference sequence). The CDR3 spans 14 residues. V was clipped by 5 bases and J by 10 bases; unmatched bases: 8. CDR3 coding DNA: TGTGCCAGCAGCCAAGACAGGGTACGCTCACCCCTCCACTTT. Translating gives CASSQDRVRSPLHF.

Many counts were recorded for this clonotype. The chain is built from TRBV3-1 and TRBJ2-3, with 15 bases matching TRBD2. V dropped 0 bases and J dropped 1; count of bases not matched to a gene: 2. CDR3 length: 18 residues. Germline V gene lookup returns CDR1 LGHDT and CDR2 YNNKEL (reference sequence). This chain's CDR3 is CASSQEGLAGGGTDTQYF. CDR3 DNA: TGTGCCAGCAGCCAAGAGGGACTAGCGGGGGGAGGCACAGATACGCAGTATTTT.

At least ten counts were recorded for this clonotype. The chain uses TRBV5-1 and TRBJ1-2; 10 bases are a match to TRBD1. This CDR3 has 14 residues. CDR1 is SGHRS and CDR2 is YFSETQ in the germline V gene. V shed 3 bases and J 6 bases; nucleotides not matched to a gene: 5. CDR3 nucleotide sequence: TGCGCCAGCAGCTGGACAGGGGGAGATAATGGCTACACCTTC. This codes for CASSWTGGDNGYTF.

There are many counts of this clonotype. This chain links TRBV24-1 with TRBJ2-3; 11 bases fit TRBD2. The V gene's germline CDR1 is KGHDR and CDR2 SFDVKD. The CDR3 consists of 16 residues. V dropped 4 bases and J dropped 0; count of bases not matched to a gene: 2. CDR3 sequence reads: CATSDRLAGSTDTQYF. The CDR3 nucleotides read TGTGCCACCAGTGACAGACTAGCGGGGAGCACAGATACGCAGTATTTT.

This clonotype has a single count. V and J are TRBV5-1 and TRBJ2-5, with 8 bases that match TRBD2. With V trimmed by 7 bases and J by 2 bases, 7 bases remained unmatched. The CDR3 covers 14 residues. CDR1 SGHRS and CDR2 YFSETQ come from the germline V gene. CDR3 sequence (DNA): TGCGCCAGCTCCGTAGCGGGGCAACAAGAGACCCAGTACTTC. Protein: CASSVAGQQETQYF.

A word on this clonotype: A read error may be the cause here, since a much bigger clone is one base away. The CDR3 DNA reads TGCGCCAGCAGCTCGGATTGGAGGACACCCAACACAGATACGCAGTATTTT. Translating it yields CASSSDWRTPNTDTQYF. The chain carries TRBV7-9 and TRBJ2-3; either TRBD1 or TRBD2 may supply D (5 bases each). The germline V gene encodes CDR1 SEHNR and CDR2 FQNEAQ (reference sequence). This CDR3 has 17 amino acids. The full variable domain, rest sourced from reference TRBV7-9 and TRBJ2-3, is DTGVSQNPRHKITKRGQNVTFRCDPISEHNRLYWYRQTLGQGPEFLTYFQNEAQLEKSRLLSDRFSAERPKGSFSTLEIQRTEQGDSAMYLCASSSDWRTPNTDTQYFGPGTRLTVL.

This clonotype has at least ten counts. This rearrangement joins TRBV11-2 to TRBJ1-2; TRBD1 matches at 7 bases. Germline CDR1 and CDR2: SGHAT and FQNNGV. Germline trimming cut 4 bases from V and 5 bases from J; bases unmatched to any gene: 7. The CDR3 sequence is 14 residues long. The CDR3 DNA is TGTGCCAGCAGCTCCCGGGACAGAGAGTATGGCTACACCTTC. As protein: CASSSRDREYGYTF.

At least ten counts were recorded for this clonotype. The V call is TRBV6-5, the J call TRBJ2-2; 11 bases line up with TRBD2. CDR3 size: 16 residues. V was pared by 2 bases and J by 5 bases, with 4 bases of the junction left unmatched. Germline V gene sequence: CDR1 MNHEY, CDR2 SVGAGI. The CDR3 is CASSYRLAGGTGELFF. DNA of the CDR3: TGTGCCAGCAGTTACAGGCTAGCGGGAGGAACCGGGGAGCTGTTTTTT.

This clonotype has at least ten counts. CDR3 residues: CASSQDLRGYSYNEQFF. The CDR3 coding sequence is TGTGCCAGCAGCCAAGACCTCAGGGGCTACTCCTACAATGAGCAGTTCTTC. The genes are TRBV14 and TRBJ2-1, with a possible D match to TRBD1 (6 bases). CDR1 SGHDN and CDR2 FVKESK come from the germline V gene. The CDR3 totals 17 residues. V lost 0 bases and J 0 bases, leaving 12 bases between the germline ends.

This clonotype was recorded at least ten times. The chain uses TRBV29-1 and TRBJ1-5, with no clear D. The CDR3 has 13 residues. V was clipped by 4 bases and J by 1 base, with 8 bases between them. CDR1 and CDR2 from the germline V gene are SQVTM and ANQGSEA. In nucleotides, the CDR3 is TGCAGCGTTGCGGGGAACAGCAATCAGCCCCAGCATTTT. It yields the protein CSVAGNSNQPQHF.

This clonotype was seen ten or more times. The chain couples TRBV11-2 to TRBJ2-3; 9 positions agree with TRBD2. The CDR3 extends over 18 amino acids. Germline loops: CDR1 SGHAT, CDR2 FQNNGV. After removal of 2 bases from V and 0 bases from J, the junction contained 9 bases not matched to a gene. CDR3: CASSLSLASGGSTDTQYF. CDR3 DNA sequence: TGTGCCAGCAGCTTATCCTTGGCCAGCGGGGGGAGCACAGATACGCAGTATTTT.

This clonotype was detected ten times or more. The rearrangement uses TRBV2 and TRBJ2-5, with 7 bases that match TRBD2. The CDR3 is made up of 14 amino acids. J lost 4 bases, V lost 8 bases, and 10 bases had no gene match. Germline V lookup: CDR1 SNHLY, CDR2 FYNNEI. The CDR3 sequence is CASQGLVKLETQYF. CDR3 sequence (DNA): TGTGCCAGCCAAGGACTAGTTAAGTTAGAGACCCAGTACTTC.

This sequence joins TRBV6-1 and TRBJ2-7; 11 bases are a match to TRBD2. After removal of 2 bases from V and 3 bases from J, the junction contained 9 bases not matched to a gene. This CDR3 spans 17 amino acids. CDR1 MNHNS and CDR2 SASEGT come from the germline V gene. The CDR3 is CASSELGGTSGGYEQYF. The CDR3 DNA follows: TGTGCCAGCAGTGAACTCGGGGGAACTAGCGGGGGCTACGAGCAGTACTTC.

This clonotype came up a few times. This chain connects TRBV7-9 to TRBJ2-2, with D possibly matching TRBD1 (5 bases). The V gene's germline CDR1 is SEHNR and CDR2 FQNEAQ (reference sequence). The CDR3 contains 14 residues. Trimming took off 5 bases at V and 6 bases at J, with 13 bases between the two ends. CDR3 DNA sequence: TGTGCCAGCAGCCCCCACCAGGGCCCCGGGGAGCTGTTTTTT. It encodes CASSPHQGPGELFF.

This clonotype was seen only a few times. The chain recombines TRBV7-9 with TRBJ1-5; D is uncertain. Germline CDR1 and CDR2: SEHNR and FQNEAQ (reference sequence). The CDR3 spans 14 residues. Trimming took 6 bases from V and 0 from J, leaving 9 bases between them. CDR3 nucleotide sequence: TGTGCCAGCAGTCCACGCAATAGCAATCAGCCCCAGCATTTT. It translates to CASSPRNSNQPQHF.

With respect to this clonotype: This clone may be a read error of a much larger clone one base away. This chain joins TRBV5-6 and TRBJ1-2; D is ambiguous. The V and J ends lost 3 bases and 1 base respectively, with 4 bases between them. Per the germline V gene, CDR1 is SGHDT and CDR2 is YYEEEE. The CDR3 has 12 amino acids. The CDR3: CASSSSNYGYTF. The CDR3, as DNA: TGTGCCAGCAGCTCTAGTAACTATGGCTACACCTTC. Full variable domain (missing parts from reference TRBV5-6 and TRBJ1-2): DAGVTQSPTHLIKTRGQQVTLRCSPKSGHDTVSWYQQALGQGPQFIFQYYEEEERQRGNFPDRFSGHQFPNYSSELNVNALLLGDSALYLCASSSSNYGYTFGSGTRLTVV.

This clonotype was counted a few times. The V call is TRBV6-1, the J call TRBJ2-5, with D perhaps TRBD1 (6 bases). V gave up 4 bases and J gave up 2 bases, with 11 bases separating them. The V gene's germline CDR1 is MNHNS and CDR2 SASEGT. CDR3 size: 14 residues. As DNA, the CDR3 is TGTGCCAGCAGTGCGGGACATCGACAAGAGACCCAGTACTTC. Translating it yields CASSAGHRQETQYF.

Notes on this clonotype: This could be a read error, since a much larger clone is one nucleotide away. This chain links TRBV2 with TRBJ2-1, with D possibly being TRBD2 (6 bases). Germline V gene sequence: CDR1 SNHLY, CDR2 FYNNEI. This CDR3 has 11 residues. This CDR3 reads CAGSQRDEQFF. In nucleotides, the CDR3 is TGTGCCGGCAGCCAGCGGGATGAGCAGTTCTTC.

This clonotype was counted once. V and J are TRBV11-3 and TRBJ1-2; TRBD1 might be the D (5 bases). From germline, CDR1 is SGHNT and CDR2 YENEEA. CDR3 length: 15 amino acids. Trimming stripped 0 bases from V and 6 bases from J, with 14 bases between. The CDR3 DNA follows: TGTGCCAGCAGCTTAGAACCGGAAGGGGCGCATGGCTACACCTTC. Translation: CASSLEPEGAHGYTF.

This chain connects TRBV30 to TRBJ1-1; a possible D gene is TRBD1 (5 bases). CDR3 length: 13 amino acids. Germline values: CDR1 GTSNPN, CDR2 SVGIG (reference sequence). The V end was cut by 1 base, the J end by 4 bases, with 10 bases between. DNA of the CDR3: TGTGCCTGGAGTGCTCAGGGTTTCACTGAAGCTTTCTTT. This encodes CAWSAQGFTEAFF.

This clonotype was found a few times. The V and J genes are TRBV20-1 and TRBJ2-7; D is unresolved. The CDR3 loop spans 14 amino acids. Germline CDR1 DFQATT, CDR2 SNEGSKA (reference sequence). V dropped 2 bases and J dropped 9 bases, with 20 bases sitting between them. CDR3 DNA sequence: TGCAGTGCTAGAAGTAGGGATGGCCCTCCAAGGCAGTACTTC. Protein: CSARSRDGPPRQYF.

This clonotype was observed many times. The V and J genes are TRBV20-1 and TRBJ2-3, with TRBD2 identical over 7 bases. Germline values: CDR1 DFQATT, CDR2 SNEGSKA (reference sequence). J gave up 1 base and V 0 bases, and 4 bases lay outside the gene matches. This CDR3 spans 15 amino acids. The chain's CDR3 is CSARDGGEGTDTQYF. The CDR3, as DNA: TGCAGTGCTAGAGATGGGGGGGAGGGCACAGATACGCAGTATTTT.